This T cell receptor beta chain stems from a study of CD8+ T cells in alopecia areata. cDNA serving as the sequencing template came from extracted, reverse transcribed RNA. Clones were sequenced by immunoSEQ multiplex PCR, and TCRdb holds only the in-frame ones, with some missing. The repertoire holds approximately 280,000 clones, with roughly 60% as singletons. This CDR3 is 14 amino acids long. CDR1 is MNHEY, CDR2 SMNVEV, per germline (reference sequence). Trimming stripped 6 bases from V and 2 bases from J, with 14 bases between. Indicated treatment: oral pan-JAK inhibitor, 5-10 mg twice daily. This chain links TRBV27 with TRBJ2-7, with a weak D call TRBD1 (6 bases). The source is a human donor with alopecia areata. Material: CD4+ T cells sorted from blood, obtained at week 24, from a patient treated with tofacitinib. As DNA, the CDR3 is TGTGCCAGCAGCCCCCAGGACAGAGCCTACGAGCAGTACTTC. It translates to CASSPQDRAYEQYF.